Listed here are 7 T cell receptor beta chains from one sample, sequenced in a study of blood T cell repertoires in COVID-19. TCRdb's table, derived via immunoSEQ multiplex PCR, lists solely in-frame clones and lacks some. Of a few hundred thousand clones in the sample, more than 75% were seen once. Sequenced input: PBMCs or T cells enriched from blood (not recorded which). Receptors originate from a woman between 45 and 60 years old who had recovered from COVID-19.

The chain has TRBV18 and TRBJ2-2; D ambiguous. Germline V gives CDR1 KGHSH, CDR2 LQKENI. V was cut by 7 bases and J by 0 bases, with 9 bases left in between. The CDR3 consists of 14 residues. The chain's CDR3 is CASCARANTGELFF. DNA for the CDR3: TGTGCCAGCTGCGCTCGGGCGAACACCGGGGAGCTGTTTTTT.

The chain is built from TRBV7-8 and TRBJ2-1; 8 bases match TRBD2. Trimming took 3 bases from V and 0 from J; bases not matched to a gene: 1. The germline gives CDR1 SGHVS, CDR2 FQNEAQ. The CDR3 covers 15 residues. CDR3 amino acids: CASSFTSGSYNEQFF. CDR3 in DNA: TGTGCCAGCAGCTTCACTAGCGGCTCCTACAATGAGCAGTTCTTC. Full variable domain (remainder filled in from reference TRBV7-8 and TRBJ2-1): GAGVSQSPRYKVAKRGQDVALRCDPISGHVSLFWYQQALGQGPEFLTYFQNEAQLDKSGLPSDRFFAERPEGSVSTLKIQRTQQEDSAVYLCASSFTSGSYNEQFFGPGTRLTVL.

The rearrangement joins TRBV28 to TRBJ2-1, with TRBD1 matching over 7 bases. V shed 4 bases, J shed 7 bases, and the junction held 16 bases outside the gene matches. Germline CDR1 MDHEN, CDR2 SYDVKM. The CDR3 is 17 residues long. CDR3 sequence: CASSSNSRQGVFNEQFF. CDR3 coding DNA: TGTGCCAGCAGTTCCAATTCGAGACAGGGTGTATTTAATGAGCAGTTCTTC.

This clone has just one count. The CDR3: CASTETGATASTDTQYF. In nucleotides, the CDR3 is TGTGCCAGTACCGAGACAGGCGCAACTGCTAGCACAGATACGCAGTATTTT. The chain couples TRBV19 to TRBJ2-3; a possible D gene is TRBD1 (6 bases). The CDR3 spans 17 residues. The V end was cut by 7 bases, the J end by 0 bases, with 20 bases between. CDR1 is LNHDA, CDR2 SQIVND, per germline (reference sequence). The complete variable domain, with remaining parts taken from reference TRBV19 and TRBJ2-3, reads DGGITQSPKYLFRKEGQNVTLSCEQNLNHDAMYWYRQDPGQGLRLIYYSQIVNDFQKGDIAEGYSVSREKKESFPLTVTSAQKNPTAFYLCASTETGATASTDTQYFGPGTRLTVL.

Regarding this clone: A junction end diverges from the germline sequence, so it may reflect a read error. The rearrangement joins TRBV5-5 to TRBJ1-1; maybe TRBD1 (5 bases). CDR1 is SGHKS, CDR2 YYEKEE, per germline (reference sequence). This CDR3 comprises 12 residues. The DNA of the CDR3 is TGTGCCAGCAGCTCCACGGCAGGACGGGGGATCTTT. Translation: CASSSTAGRGIF. The variable domain in full, completed from reference TRBV5-5 and TRBJ1-1, reads DAGVTQSPTHLIKTRGQQVTLRCSPISGHKSVSWYQQVLGQGPQFIFQYYEKEERGRGNFPDRFSARQFPNYSSELNVNALLLGDSALYLCASSSTAGRGIFGQGTRLTVV.

The genes are TRBV2 and TRBJ2-2; 16 bases align to TRBD2. The CDR3 covers 18 residues. The V gene end was trimmed by 8 bases and the J gene end by 4 bases; junction bases not matched to a gene: 10. The germline V gene has CDR1 SNHLY and CDR2 FYNNEI. The CDR3 spells CASFWGLAGGHVTGELFF. The CDR3 nucleotides are TGTGCCAGCTTCTGGGGACTAGCGGGAGGGCATGTCACCGGGGAGCTGTTTTTT.

This chain uses TRBV11-2 with TRBJ2-5, with unresolved D. The CDR3 contains 12 residues. The germline gives CDR1 SGHAT, CDR2 FQNNGV. The ends were cut back, 1 base at V and 9 bases at J, with 9 bases in the middle. CDR3 sequence: CASSLGQAPQYF. CDR3 bases: TGTGCCAGCAGCTTAGGCCAGGCCCCCCAGTACTTC.